The 11 T cell receptor beta chains below come from one sample, sequenced in a study of human T cells and chemical hapten exposure. Specified time point: pre-sensitization, week 0. The treatment here: therapeutic diphenylcyclopropenone sensitization with weekly scalp DPC. TCRdb re-analysed the RACE reads in MiXCR, keeping a single row per CDR3 protein. The sample holds roughly 81,000 distinct CDR3 sequences, about 9% seen once. This sample comprised whole blood, obtained in connection with sensitization to the hapten diphenylcyclopropenone (DPC). These receptors came from a man in his forties with alopecia areata. Some clones in this sample may be carry-over from other donors' samples.

This clonotype came up a few times. The gene calls are TRBV6-6 and TRBJ2-7; 7 positions match TRBD1. Germline values: CDR1 MNHNY, CDR2 SVGAGI (reference sequence). This CDR3 spans 15 amino acids. Unmatched junction bases numbered 11, after V lost 5 bases and J lost 4 bases. This CDR3 reads CASSPPATGSYEQYV. The CDR3 region has the DNA TGTGCCAGCAGTCCGCCGGCGACAGGGTCGTACGAGCAGTACGTC.

This clonotype turned up a few times. The junction shows a germline mismatch at one end, possibly a read error. The CDR3 sequence: CVSSPGNTDTQYF. The CDR3 DNA is TGTGTCAGCTCACCTGGAAACACAGATACGCAGTATTTT. The chain has TRBV18 and TRBJ2-3; D is unclear. Germline V gene data show CDR1 as KGHSH and CDR2 as LQKENI. This CDR3 contains 13 residues.

Ten or more counts support this clonotype. The rearrangement joins TRBV25-1 to TRBJ2-7, with TRBD2 matching over 11 bases. The CDR3 loop spans 17 amino acids. CDR1 is MGHDK, CDR2 SYGVNS, per germline. The J segment lost 0 bases and the V segment lost 2 bases, leaving 6 bases of the junction unmatched. The CDR3 DNA sequence: TGTGCCAGCAGTGAACCGGGGACTAGCGGAAGCTCCTACGAGCAGTACGTC. Protein product: CASSEPGTSGSSYEQYV.

This clonotype occurred a few times. In DNA, the CDR3 is TGCAGTGCTAGAGTTCTAGCGGGAGGGAGCACAGATACGCAGTATTTT. This gives the protein CSARVLAGGSTDTQYF. V is TRBV20-1 and J is TRBJ2-3, with 12 bases matching TRBD2. This CDR3 contains 16 residues. Trimming cost V 1 base and J 0 bases; bases outside gene matches: 2. The germline V gene encodes CDR1 DFQATT and CDR2 SNEGSKA (reference sequence).

The J gene is TRBJ2-3, the V gene TRBV29-1; the D is unclear. Deletions cut 2 bases from V and 2 bases from J, with 8 bases between. Germline V gives CDR1 SQVTM, CDR2 ANQGSEA. CDR3 size: 13 residues. CDR3 region: CSVEISVTDTQYF. Here the CDR3 DNA reads TGCAGCGTTGAAATCTCCGTCACAGATACGCAGTATTTT.

The chain has TRBV12-3 or TRBV12-4 and TRBJ2-1; 12 bases agree with TRBD2. Trimming cost V 4 bases and J 6 bases; bases outside gene matches: 7. CDR3 length: 16 amino acids. CDR3 in amino acids: CASSYPLAGGSNEQFF. CDR3 coding DNA: TGTGCCAGCAGTTACCCCCTAGCGGGAGGGAGCAATGAGCAGTTCTTC.

This clonotype was recorded many times. The V call is TRBV10-3, the J call TRBJ1-3; the D is unclear. The CDR3 is 13 residues long. Deletions cut 3 bases from V and 0 bases from J, with 3 bases between. From germline, CDR1 is ENHRY and CDR2 SYGVKD. CDR3 amino acids: CAISESSGNTIYF. For the CDR3, the DNA is TGTGCCATCAGTGAAAGCTCTGGAAACACCATATATTTT.

This clonotype was found a few times. The genes are TRBV20-1 and TRBJ2-3; TRBD2 matches 14 bases. In germline, CDR1 is DFQATT, CDR2 SNEGSKA (reference sequence). The CDR3 is 16 residues long. V lost 6 bases, J lost 3 bases, and 8 bases stayed unmatched. In DNA form, the CDR3 reads TGCAGTGCCATCTCCGGGACTAGCGGGAGTACAGATACGCAGTATTTT. Encoded protein: CSAISGTSGSTDTQYF.

The chain links TRBV2 to TRBJ1-1; a possible D gene is TRBD1 (5 bases). Per germline, CDR1 SNHLY and CDR2 FYNNEI. The length of the CDR3 is 13 residues. Trimming shortened V by 8 bases and J by 2 bases, and 12 bases separated the two germline ends. The CDR3 reads CASPAGFNTEAFF. The CDR3 DNA reads as TGTGCCAGCCCCGCAGGGTTTAACACTGAAGCTTTCTTT.

Ten or more counts support this clonotype. CDR3 in DNA: TGTGCCAGCAGCGACGGGGGGGCCTATGGCTACACCTTC. Protein product: CASSDGGAYGYTF. This rearrangement joins TRBV6-5 to TRBJ1-2, with D possibly TRBD1 on 6 matching bases. The CDR3 covers 13 residues. The V end was cut by 6 bases, the J end by 4 bases, with 12 bases between. The V gene's germline CDR1 is MNHEY and CDR2 SVGAGI.

The chain carries TRBV14 and TRBJ2-7; tentatively, D is TRBD1 (5 bases). There are 13 residues in the CDR3. Germline CDR1 reads SGHDN; CDR2 reads FVKESK. Trimming removed 4 bases at V and 5 bases at J, with 12 bases between. CDR3 loop: CASSPYDSHEQYV. DNA for the CDR3: TGTGCCAGCAGCCCCTATGACAGCCACGAGCAGTACGTC.